This TCR beta chain was recorded in a study of blood T cell repertoires in COVID-19. Study context: Samples taken during acute and convalescent COVID-19 were collected in the United States, Italy and Spain. The analysed material was cDNA or gDNA that came from T cells, B-cell-depleted T cells, or PBMCs.

In the source study's methods: Estimated nucleated cell counts came from reference gene primer amplification. Profiled with immunoSEQ multiplex PCR; TCRdb holds only in-frame clones, not every one. Clone size and V and J calls were adopted from that table, with D and trimming inferred from the DNA. This table has about 190,000 clones, around 79% appearing once. The V gene's germline CDR1 is GTSNPN and CDR2 SVGIG (reference sequence). The trim removed 5 bases at V and 4 bases at J, leaving 4 bases unmatched. The CDR3 has 14 amino acids. This TCR came from a woman aged 70-85 years with acute or convalescent COVID-19. Input material: peripheral blood. The chain is built from TRBV30 and TRBJ2-1; 11 bases align to TRBD2. This chain's CDR3 is CAWQLAGVYNEQFF. The CDR3 DNA sequence: TGTGCCTGGCAACTAGCGGGAGTTTACAATGAGCAGTTCTTC.